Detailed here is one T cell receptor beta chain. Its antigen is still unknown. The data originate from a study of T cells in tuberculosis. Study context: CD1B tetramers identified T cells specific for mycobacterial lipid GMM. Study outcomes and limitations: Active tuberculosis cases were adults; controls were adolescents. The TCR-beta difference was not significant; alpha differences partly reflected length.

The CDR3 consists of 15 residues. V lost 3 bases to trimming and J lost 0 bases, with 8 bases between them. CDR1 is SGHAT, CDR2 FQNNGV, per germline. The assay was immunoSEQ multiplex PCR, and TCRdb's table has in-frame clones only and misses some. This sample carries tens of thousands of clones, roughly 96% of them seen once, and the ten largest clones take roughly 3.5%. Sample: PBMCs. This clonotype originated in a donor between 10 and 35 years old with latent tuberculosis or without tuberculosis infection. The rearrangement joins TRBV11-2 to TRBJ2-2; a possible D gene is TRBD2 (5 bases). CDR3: CASSFPGSNTGELFF. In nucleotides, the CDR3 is TGTGCCAGCAGCTTCCCGGGATCGAACACCGGGGAGCTGTTTTTT.